The 8 T cell receptor beta chains in this list originate from one sample, sequenced in a study of T-cell memory formation after mild COVID-19. TCRdb ran MiXCR on the 5' RACE reads and lists one entry per CDR3 protein. The sample lists over 450,000 distinct CDR3 sequences; 20% were seen once. Sequenced: PBMCs or a T cell subset sorted from them (not recorded which). The receptors here all came from an adult woman who had mild COVID-19 (a few samples of this study predate the infection). Cell type and time point are not known.

This clonotype was found a few times. V gene TRBV20-1 combines with J gene TRBJ2-7; TRBD2 agrees at 8 bases. The CDR3 loop spans 15 amino acids. Germline trimming cut 4 bases from V and 2 bases from J; bases unmatched to any gene: 10. Germline V CDR1 and CDR2: DFQATT, SNEGSKA (reference sequence). In DNA, the CDR3 is TGCAGTGCTAAAGAGGCGGGAGGTCGACCCTACGAGCAGTACTTC. Amino acid sequence: CSAKEAGGRPYEQYF.

This clonotype has a handful of counts. The chain is built from TRBV29-1 and TRBJ2-7; 10 positions agree with TRBD1. CDR3 length: 13 residues. Germline assignment: CDR1 SQVTM and CDR2 ANQGSEA. V gave up 7 bases and J gave up 4 bases; unmatched junction bases: 7. The CDR3 here is CSARTGGRYEQYF. The CDR3 nucleotides read TGCAGCGCCCGGACAGGGGGTAGGTACGAGCAGTACTTC.

This clonotype was observed a few times. The chain uses TRBV2 and TRBJ1-2; no clear D. V was cut by 4 bases and J by 4 bases, with 10 bases left in between. Germline loops: CDR1 SNHLY, CDR2 FYNNEI. The CDR3 covers 13 residues. Written as DNA, the CDR3 is TGTGCCAGCAGTGCCGCAGCGGGCTATGGCTACACCTTC. This translates into CASSAAAGYGYTF.

This clonotype was seen a few times. The V gene is TRBV29-1, the J gene TRBJ1-2, with D uncertain. V gave up 4 bases and J gave up 2 bases, with 14 bases separating them. There are 14 residues in the CDR3. Per the germline V gene, CDR1 is SQVTM and CDR2 is ANQGSEA. CDR3 in DNA: TGCAGCGTTGGAGTTCGGAACGTCAACTATGGCTACACCTTC. This sequence encodes CSVGVRNVNYGYTF. The full variable domain, its missing parts supplied by reference TRBV29-1 and TRBJ1-2, is SAVISQKPSRDICQRGTSLTIQCQVDSQVTMMFWYRQQPGQSLTLIATANQGSEATYESGFVIDKFPISRPNLTFSTLTVSNMSPEDSSIYLCSVGVRNVNYGYTFGSGTRLTVV.

This clonotype was recorded a few times. The rearrangement uses TRBV20-1 and TRBJ2-6; D remains unclear. The CDR3 has 16 amino acids. Germline V gene sequence: CDR1 DFQATT, CDR2 SNEGSKA (reference sequence). Deletions cut 0 bases from V and 2 bases from J, with 11 bases between. CDR3 residues: CSARDLEEPGANVLTF. CDR3 in DNA: TGCAGTGCTAGAGATCTGGAAGAGCCTGGGGCCAACGTCCTGACTTTC.

This chain links TRBV3-1 with TRBJ2-2, with D uncertain. The CDR3 sequence is 16 residues long. CDR1 is LGHDT, CDR2 YNNKEL, per germline (reference sequence). The germline V and J ends were trimmed by 2 bases and 0 bases, with 10 bases remaining between them. In nucleotides, the CDR3 is TGTGCCAGCAGCCAATATATTGCAACGAACACCGGGGAGCTGTTTTTT. Translated, it gives CASSQYIATNTGELFF.

This clonotype was seen ten or more times. The chain employs TRBV12-3 or TRBV12-4 and TRBJ2-1; 11 bases align to TRBD1. The V and J ends lost 7 bases and 5 bases, in that order; junction bases with no gene match: 7. The CDR3 runs 15 residues. The CDR3 region is CASTTRDRGNNEQFF. The CDR3 nucleotides are TGTGCCAGCACCACCCGGGACAGGGGGAACAATGAGCAGTTCTTC.

This clonotype was observed a few times. The chain is built from TRBV7-8 and TRBJ2-1; 12 nucleotides match TRBD2. The germline CDR1 and CDR2 sequences are SGHVS and FQNEAQ. CDR3 length: 16 residues. Germline trimming cut 2 bases from V and 4 bases from J; bases unmatched to any gene: 3. This CDR3 reads CASSLRTSGIYNEQFF. CDR3 DNA: TGTGCCAGCAGCTTAAGGACTAGCGGGATTTACAATGAGCAGTTCTTC. The full variable domain, with the rest looked up from reference TRBV7-8 and TRBJ2-1, is GAGVSQSPRYKVAKRGQDVALRCDPISGHVSLFWYQQALGQGPEFLTYFQNEAQLDKSGLPSDRFFAERPEGSVSTLKIQRTQQEDSAVYLCASSLRTSGIYNEQFFGPGTRLTVL.